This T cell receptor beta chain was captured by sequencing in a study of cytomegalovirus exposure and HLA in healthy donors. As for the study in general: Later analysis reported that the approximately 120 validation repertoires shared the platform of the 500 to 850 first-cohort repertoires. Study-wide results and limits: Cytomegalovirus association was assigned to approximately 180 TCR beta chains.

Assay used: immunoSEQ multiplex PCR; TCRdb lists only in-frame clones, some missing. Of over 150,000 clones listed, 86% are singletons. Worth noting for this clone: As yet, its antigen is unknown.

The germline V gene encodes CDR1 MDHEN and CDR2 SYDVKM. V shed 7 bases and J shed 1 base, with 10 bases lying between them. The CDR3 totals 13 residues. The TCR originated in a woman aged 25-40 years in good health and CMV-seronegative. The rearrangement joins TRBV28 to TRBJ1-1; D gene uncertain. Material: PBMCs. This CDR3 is CASTGRRNTEAFF. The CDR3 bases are TGTGCCAGCACCGGCAGGCGGAACACTGAAGCTTTCTTT.